The 29 T cell receptor beta chains reported below all come from one sample, sequenced in a study of T cells in Graves' hyperthyroidism and ophthalmopathy. Amplification targeted TCR beta CDR3 regions from RNA transcripts. Primed by the HTBI set, a first-round RT-PCR was run on the TCR CDR3. A single record per CDR3 protein comes from TCRdb applying MiXCR to the multiplex PCR reads. The data contain a few hundred thousand distinct CDR3 sequences, about 14% of them singletons. The sequenced sample consisted of blood. Receptor source: a woman younger than 45 with Graves' hyperthyroidism that later progressed to Graves' ophthalmopathy.

The CDR3 region is CASSLNGAGANVLTF. The CDR3 DNA reads as TGTGCCAGCAGCTTAAACGGAGCTGGGGCCAACGTCCTGACTTTC. The chain has TRBV7-3 and TRBJ2-6; D gene ambiguous. Germline loops: CDR1 SGHTA, CDR2 FQGTGA. CDR3 size: 15 residues. V dropped 1 base and J dropped 2 bases, with 6 bases sitting between them.

This clonotype has only a few counts. The chain employs TRBV6-1 and TRBJ1-1; D uncertain. The CDR3 totals 13 residues. In germline, CDR1 is MNHNS, CDR2 SASEGT. V lost 3 bases and J 1 base, leaving 6 bases between the germline ends. CDR3 loop: CASSESENTEAFF. As DNA, the CDR3 is TGTGCCAGCAGTGAGAGTGAGAACACTGAAGCTTTCTTT.

Concerning this clonotype: This may stem from a read error, because a much larger clone lies one nucleotide away. This sequence joins TRBV19 and TRBJ2-3; D is undetermined. The CDR3 is made up of 15 amino acids. Trimming removed 3 bases at V and 1 base at J, with 11 bases between. From germline, CDR1 is LNHDA and CDR2 SQIVND (reference sequence). The CDR3 protein is CASSIGEARTDTQYF. The DNA of the CDR3 is TGTGCCAGTAGTATCGGAGAGGCTCGCACAGATACGCAGTATTTT.

This clonotype was found a few times. A much larger clone sits a single nucleotide away, making a read error possible. The V and J genes are TRBV7-3 and TRBJ1-1, with 8 bases fitting TRBD1. The CDR3 runs 14 residues. Germline V gives CDR1 SGHTA, CDR2 FQGTGA. CDR3 in DNA: TGTGCCAGCGGCTTCGGACAGGGGAACACTGAAGCTTTCTTT. Protein: CASGFGQGNTEAFF.

This clonotype was picked up a small number of times. The J gene is TRBJ2-1, the V gene TRBV6-2 or TRBV6-3; 11 bases match TRBD2. From germline, CDR1 is MNHEY and CDR2 SVGEGT. Trimming removed 2 bases from V and 0 bases from J; junction bases left unmatched: 9. CDR3 length: 19 residues. This CDR3 is CASSYRWGLADSSYNEQFF. In DNA form, the CDR3 reads TGTGCCAGCAGTTACAGGTGGGGACTAGCGGATAGCTCCTACAATGAGCAGTTCTTC.

The chain links TRBV12-3 or TRBV12-4 to TRBJ2-7; 7 bases are a match to TRBD2. The CDR3 covers 15 residues. After removal of 6 bases from V and 2 bases from J, the junction contained 10 bases not matched to a gene. In DNA, the CDR3 is TGTGCCAGCAGCTTACTAGCGTCGAACACCTACGAGCAGTACTTC. This translates into CASSLLASNTYEQYF.

In DNA, the CDR3 is TGCAGTGCTAGACCACGAATTGGGACCAATGAGCAGTTCTTC. It encodes CSARPRIGTNEQFF. The rearrangement links TRBV20-1 to TRBJ2-1; possibly TRBD1 or TRBD2 for D (5 bases each). The CDR3 has 14 residues. V lost 2 bases, J lost 6 bases, and 14 bases lay in between. Germline values: CDR1 DFQATT, CDR2 SNEGSKA (reference sequence).

The table lists this clonotype with many counts. The chain joins TRBV10-3 to TRBJ2-3, with TRBD2 matching over 8 bases. V trimming: 11 bases; J trimming: 5 bases; junction bases outside the gene matches: 12. The CDR3 is 14 residues long. Germline CDR1 ENHRY, CDR2 SYGVKD. The CDR3 is CAATSEERRDTQYF. Written as DNA, the CDR3 is TGTGCCGCGACTAGCGAGGAGAGAAGAGATACGCAGTATTTT.

This clonotype has at least ten counts. The rearrangement uses TRBV28 and TRBJ1-2, with D possibly TRBD1 on 5 matching bases. This CDR3 contains 14 residues. V shed 3 bases and J shed 7 bases, with 15 bases lying between them. The germline gives CDR1 MDHEN, CDR2 SYDVKM. The CDR3 sequence: CASSFWGRLPGYTF. CDR3 nucleotides: TGTGCCAGCAGTTTCTGGGGACGGCTTCCTGGCTACACCTTC.

This clonotype turned up a few times. The V and J genes are TRBV29-1 and TRBJ2-1, with 7 bases fitting TRBD1. The CDR3 is made up of 16 amino acids. Germline V gene sequence: CDR1 SQVTM, CDR2 ANQGSEA. Trimming at V came to 6 bases and at J to 8 bases, leaving 19 bases not matched to a gene. CDR3 sequence reads: CSVITGESRHKDEQFF. The CDR3 nucleotides are TGCAGCGTGATCACAGGGGAATCCCGACACAAGGATGAGCAGTTCTTC.

There are many counts of this clonotype. The rearrangement joins TRBV24-1 to TRBJ2-7; 8 nucleotides line up with TRBD1. Germline lookup yields CDR1 KGHDR and CDR2 SFDVKD. The junction had 2 bases not matched to a gene; V was cut back by 9 bases and J by 5 bases. The CDR3 sequence is 11 residues long. This CDR3 reads CATGQGDEQYF. As DNA, the CDR3 is TGTGCCACCGGACAGGGCGACGAGCAGTACTTC.

This clonotype was picked up many times. The chain combines TRBV6-1 with TRBJ1-1; D gene uncertain. The V gene's germline CDR1 is MNHNS and CDR2 SASEGT. Trimming pared 6 bases from V and 0 bases from J, leaving 5 bases between. The CDR3 runs to 12 residues. CDR3 coding DNA: TGTGCCAGCAGATGGATGAACACTGAAGCTTTCTTT. Its protein is CASRWMNTEAFF.

A few counts support this clonotype. The junction and the germline gene differ at one end; a read error may be behind it. The chain carries TRBV18 and TRBJ1-1; D gene ambiguous. The CDR3 has 13 amino acids. Looked up from germline, CDR1 is KGHSH and CDR2 is LQKENI. The CDR3 nucleotides read TGTGCCGGCTCACCACCCGGTGGGACTGAAGCTTTCTTT. Protein sequence: CAGSPPGGTEAFF.

In this sample, this clonotype turned up many times. This chain uses TRBV28 with TRBJ1-5; D unclear. Germline V gene lookup returns CDR1 MDHEN and CDR2 SYDVKM. CDR3 size: 16 residues. Trimming stripped 3 bases from V and 3 bases from J, with 15 bases between. This CDR3 reads CASSFKRVYFNQPQHF. CDR3 sequence (DNA): TGTGCCAGCAGTTTCAAGAGGGTTTACTTCAATCAGCCCCAGCATTTT.

The V call is TRBV10-3, the J call TRBJ2-3, with D perhaps matching TRBD1 (6 bases). V was trimmed by 3 bases and J by 2 bases, leaving 9 bases between them. The length of the CDR3 is 14 residues. Germline V gene sequence: CDR1 ENHRY, CDR2 SYGVKD. The CDR3 sequence is CAISEGDITDTQYF. The CDR3 DNA follows: TGTGCCATCAGTGAAGGGGACATCACAGATACGCAGTATTTT.

The rearrangement uses TRBV4-2 and TRBJ2-3; 9 positions agree with TRBD2. The CDR3 covers 16 residues. With V trimmed by 1 base and J by 5 bases, 7 bases remained unmatched. Germline V gene data show CDR1 as LGHNA and CDR2 as YNFKEQ. CDR3 bases: TGTGCCAGCAGCCAAGGAAATAGCGGGAGTCTAGATACGCAGTATTTT. Its protein is CASSQGNSGSLDTQYF.

The sample holds many counts of this clonotype. The chain joins TRBV11-2 to TRBJ1-5; D uncertain. The CDR3 totals 16 residues. The V and J ends lost 1 base and 0 bases respectively, with 10 bases between them. CDR1 SGHAT and CDR2 FQNNGV come from the germline V gene. The CDR3 reads CASSLAGDHSNQPQHF. The CDR3 coding sequence is TGTGCCAGCAGCTTAGCCGGAGACCATAGCAATCAGCCCCAGCATTTT.

In this sample, this clonotype turned up a few times. The rearrangement joins TRBV7-3 to TRBJ1-1; 11 bases line up with TRBD1. Per germline, CDR1 SGHTA and CDR2 FQGTGA. Unmatched junction bases numbered 5, after V lost 1 base and J lost 4 bases. This CDR3 spans 16 amino acids. CDR3: CASSLNGQGATTEAFF. In DNA, the CDR3 is TGTGCCAGCAGCTTAAACGGACAGGGGGCGACCACTGAAGCTTTCTTT.

Many counts were recorded for this clonotype. This chain connects TRBV7-6 to TRBJ2-3, with D tentatively TRBD2 (6 bases). Germline assignment: CDR1 SGHVS and CDR2 FNYEAQ. The V end lost 8 bases, the J end lost 2 bases, and 14 bases lay between the germline ends. The CDR3 contains 14 residues. In DNA form, the CDR3 reads TGTGCCAGCGGAGGCGGGATACCCACAGATACGCAGTATTTT. As protein: CASGGGIPTDTQYF.

This clonotype has a count of ten or more. This sequence joins TRBV29-1 and TRBJ2-1, with 9 bases aligning to TRBD2. The ends lost 7 bases at V and 8 bases at J; junction bases unmatched: 12. The germline V gene has CDR1 SQVTM and CDR2 ANQGSEA. The CDR3 extends over 14 amino acids. CDR3 sequence reads: CSDRPSGRFDEQFF. In DNA, the CDR3 is TGCAGCGACCGACCGAGCGGGAGGTTCGATGAGCAGTTCTTC.

This clonotype was counted between two and nine times. The chain employs TRBV4-2 and TRBJ1-2, with a possible D match to TRBD1 (6 bases). The CDR3 contains 15 residues. V was shortened by 0 bases and J by 5 bases, with 13 bases between the two germline ends. Per the germline V gene, CDR1 is LGHNA and CDR2 is YNFKEQ. In DNA, the CDR3 is TGTGCCAGCAGCCAAGATTCCGGGGGCCGATATGGCTACACCTTC. Its protein is CASSQDSGGRYGYTF.

Worth noting for this clonotype: Possible read error: a much larger clone is one base away. The gene calls are TRBV20-1 and TRBJ2-7, with a possible D match to TRBD1 (7 bases). There are 14 residues in the CDR3. CDR1 and CDR2 (germline): DFQATT, SNEGSKA (reference sequence). In DNA, the CDR3 is TGCAGTGCTCGGAGGGACAGCTTCTCCCACGAGCAGTACTTC. It encodes CSARRDSFSHEQYF.

The chain uses TRBV7-9 and TRBJ2-1; TRBD2 matches at 12 bases. The V segment lost 5 bases and the J segment 9 bases; nucleotides outside the gene matches: 8. CDR1 SEHNR and CDR2 FQNEAQ come from the germline V gene (reference sequence). The length of the CDR3 is 15 residues. CDR3 amino acids: CASSPSGRGAREQFF. CDR3 DNA: TGTGCCAGCAGCCCTAGCGGGAGGGGGGCCCGTGAGCAGTTCTTC.

This clonotype was counted at least ten times. The gene calls are TRBV30 and TRBJ1-5, with 9 bases aligning to TRBD1. From germline, CDR1 is GTSNPN and CDR2 SVGIG (reference sequence). The V gene end was trimmed by 0 bases and the J gene end by 7 bases; junction bases not matched to a gene: 7. The CDR3 spans 15 residues. The CDR3 bases are TGTGCCTGGAGTGTACAGACAGGGGGTCCCCAGCCCCAGCATTTT. Amino acids: CAWSVQTGGPQPQHF.

This clonotype was detected only a few times. This sequence joins TRBV7-2 and TRBJ2-5; TRBD2 aligns across 14 bases. Unmatched junction bases numbered 10, after V lost 5 bases and J lost 5 bases. The CDR3 runs to 17 residues. Germline CDR1 is SGHTA and CDR2 is FQGNSA. CDR3 sequence reads: CASSRGLAGGSGETQYF. The CDR3 nucleotides read TGTGCCAGCAGCCGTGGACTAGCGGGAGGTAGCGGGGAGACCCAGTACTTC.

This clonotype has only a few counts. V usage is TRBV19 and J usage is TRBJ1-5; 7 positions agree with TRBD1. The CDR3 has 15 amino acids. The V gene's germline CDR1 is LNHDA and CDR2 SQIVND (reference sequence). V trimming: 1 base; J trimming: 7 bases; junction bases outside the gene matches: 7. The CDR3 sequence: CASSIVGTGEQPQHF. CDR3 coding DNA: TGTGCCAGTAGTATAGTTGGCACAGGGGAACAGCCCCAGCATTTT.

In its sample, this clonotype was seen a few times. The chain couples TRBV3-1 to TRBJ2-3, with 7 bases lining up with TRBD2. The CDR3 totals 17 residues. V was pared by 4 bases and J by 0 bases, with 10 bases of the junction left unmatched. The germline CDR1 and CDR2 sequences are LGHDT and YNNKEL (reference sequence). CDR3 amino acids: CASSPNSGLLSTDTQYF. The CDR3 region has the DNA TGTGCCAGCAGCCCCAACTCGGGACTACTCAGCACAGATACGCAGTATTTT.

The table lists this clonotype with many counts. V and J are TRBV12-5 and TRBJ1-6, with unresolved D. Germline V gene lookup returns CDR1 LGHNT and CDR2 FRNRAP. Trimming left V 3 bases short and J 6 bases short, with 12 bases between. The CDR3 length is 15 residues. CDR3: CASGFGQFPNSPLHF. The CDR3 DNA is TGTGCTAGTGGTTTCGGGCAATTCCCTAATTCACCCCTCCACTTT.

This clonotype was seen ten or more times. The chain recombines TRBV5-4 with TRBJ2-5; D is unclear. The germline V gene has CDR1 SGHNT and CDR2 YYREEE (reference sequence). The CDR3 totals 15 residues. V was shortened by 4 bases and J by 2 bases, with 15 bases between the two germline ends. DNA for the CDR3: TGTGCCAGCAGCCCCCTCGGCTATTCACAAGAGACCCAGTACTTC. It yields the protein CASSPLGYSQETQYF.